What follows describes a single T cell receptor (beta chain). What it binds is unknown. TCRdb itself ran the reads through MiXCR, one entry per CDR3 protein. The data hold approximately 340,000 distinct CDR3 sequences, with just under 30% observed a single time. This CDR3 has 17 amino acids. Germline loops: CDR1 MNHNY, CDR2 SVGAGI (reference sequence). J was trimmed by 3 bases and V by 6 bases; bases with no gene match: 7. The sample comes from a study of T cell repertoires in cytomegalovirus infection. Overall study: The authors relied on CMV epitopes, both recently identified HLA-C-restricted and well-studied HLA-B-restricted. Indications came from public TCR beta signatures; they pointed to CMV infection and to a matching HLA type.

The sample consisted of cultured PBMCs, taken from culture after CMV antigen stimulation. V gene TRBV6-6 combines with J gene TRBJ2-1; 14 nucleotides align to TRBD2. This clonotype was sampled from a human donor in good health (CMV status not recorded). Some clones in this sample may be carry-over from other donors' samples. CDR3 coding DNA: TGTGCCAGCAGCTCCCGGACTAGCGGGAGGCTCTACAATGAGCAGTTCTTC. Its translation is CASSSRTSGRLYNEQFF.